The present TCR beta chain was sequenced within a study of shared clonotypes between healthy human individuals. The study's findings and limits: Investigators collected only blood, and repertoires in tissues likely differ.

Naive CD4+ cells were CD45RA-selected; the remaining cells were memory. Clones were read by immunoSEQ multiplex PCR, and TCRdb kept only the in-frame ones, dropping some. The data contain about 2 million clones, 95% of them seen just once; the ten biggest clones take up around 0.13%. The length of the CDR3 is 14 residues. Trimming stripped 5 bases from V and 7 bases from J, with 16 bases between. CDR1 and CDR2 from the germline V gene are MNHEY and SVGAGI. In the case of this clone: Its antigen is currently unknown.

This rearrangement joins TRBV6-5 to TRBJ2-3; D is undetermined. The sequencing input was naive CD4+ T cells sorted from blood. Subset in this sample: CD45RA+ positively selected. The TCR comes from a young man in good health. DNA for the CDR3: TGTGCCAGCAGTCCTTTCTCGTCCTCGTATACGCAGTATTTT. Translation gives CASSPFSSSYTQYF.